This TCR beta chain was found in a study of CD8+ T cells in alopecia areata. In the study overall: Treated patients swallowed 5 to 10 mg of oral tofacitinib twice daily. Findings and limits, study-wide: During tofacitinib treatment, many expanded lesional clones remained in scalp and blood. Scalp clonality dropped significantly under tofacitinib, as did expanded CD8+ top-100 clones.

In germline, CDR1 is GTSNPN, CDR2 SVGIG (reference sequence). CDR3 length: 16 residues. V shed 5 bases and J shed 5 bases, with 21 bases lying between them. RNA extraction was followed by reverse transcription into cDNA, which acted as the sequencing template. Clones were read by immunoSEQ multiplex PCR, and TCRdb kept only the in-frame ones, dropping some. The table lists under 250,000 clones, more than 60% of them singletons, with around 1.3% in the top ten. For this clone: Its antigen is unknown.

Treatment defined: oral pan-JAK inhibitor, 5-10 mg twice daily. The specimen was CD4+ T cells sorted from blood, collected at approximately week 45, from a patient treated with tofacitinib. The chain is built from TRBV30 and TRBJ1-4; D perhaps matches TRBD1 (5 bases). The TCR sequence derives from a human donor with alopecia areata. The CDR3 bases are TGTGCCTGGGGATCCGAAGCCGGGACCGACAATGAAAAACTGTTTTTT. Translating it yields CAWGSEAGTDNEKLFF.